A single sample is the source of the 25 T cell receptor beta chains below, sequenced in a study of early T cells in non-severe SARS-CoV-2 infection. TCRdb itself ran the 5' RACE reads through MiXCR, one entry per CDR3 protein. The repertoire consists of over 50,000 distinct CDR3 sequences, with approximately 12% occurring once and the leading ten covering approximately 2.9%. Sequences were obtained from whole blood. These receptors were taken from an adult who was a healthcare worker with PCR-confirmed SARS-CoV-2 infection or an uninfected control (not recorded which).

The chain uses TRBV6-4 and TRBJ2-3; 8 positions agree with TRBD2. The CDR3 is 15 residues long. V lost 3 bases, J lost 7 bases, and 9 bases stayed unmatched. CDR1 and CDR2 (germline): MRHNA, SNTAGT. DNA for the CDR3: TGTGCCAGCAGTGAACGGGGGGGAGCGACTTATACGCAGTATTTT. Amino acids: CASSERGGATYTQYF.

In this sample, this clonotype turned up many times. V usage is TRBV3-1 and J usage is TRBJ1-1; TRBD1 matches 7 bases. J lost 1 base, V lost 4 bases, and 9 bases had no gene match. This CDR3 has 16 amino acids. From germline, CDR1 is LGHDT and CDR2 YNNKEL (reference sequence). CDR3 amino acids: CASSPGTARRNTEAFF. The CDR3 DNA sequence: TGTGCCAGCAGCCCCGGGACAGCACGACGGAACACTGAAGCTTTCTTT.

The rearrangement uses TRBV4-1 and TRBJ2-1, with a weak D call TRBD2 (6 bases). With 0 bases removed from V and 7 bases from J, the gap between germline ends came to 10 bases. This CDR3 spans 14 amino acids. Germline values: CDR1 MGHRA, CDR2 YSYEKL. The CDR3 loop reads CASSQEEGTNEQFF. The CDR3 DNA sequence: TGCGCCAGCAGCCAAGAGGAGGGAACGAATGAGCAGTTCTTC.

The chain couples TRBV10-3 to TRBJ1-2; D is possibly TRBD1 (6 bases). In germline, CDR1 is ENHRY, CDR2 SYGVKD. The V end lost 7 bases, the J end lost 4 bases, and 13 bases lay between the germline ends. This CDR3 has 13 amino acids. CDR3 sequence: CAITAGESYGYTF. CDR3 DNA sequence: TGTGCCATCACCGCAGGGGAAAGCTATGGCTACACCTTC.

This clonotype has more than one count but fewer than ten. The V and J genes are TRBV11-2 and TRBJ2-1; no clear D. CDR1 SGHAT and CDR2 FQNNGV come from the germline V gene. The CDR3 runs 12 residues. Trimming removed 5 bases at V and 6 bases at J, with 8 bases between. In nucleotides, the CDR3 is TGTGCCAGCAGCGTTAGAGTCAATGAGCAGTTCTTC. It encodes CASSVRVNEQFF.

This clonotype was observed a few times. CDR3 protein: CASSLTGPYGYTF. The CDR3 nucleotides read TGTGCCAGCAGTTTAACAGGTCCCTATGGCTACACCTTC. The V gene is TRBV28, the J gene TRBJ1-2; D is perhaps TRBD1 (5 bases). Trimming shortened V by 2 bases and J by 4 bases, and 8 bases separated the two germline ends. The CDR3 is 13 amino acids. CDR1 and CDR2 from the germline V gene are MDHEN and SYDVKM.

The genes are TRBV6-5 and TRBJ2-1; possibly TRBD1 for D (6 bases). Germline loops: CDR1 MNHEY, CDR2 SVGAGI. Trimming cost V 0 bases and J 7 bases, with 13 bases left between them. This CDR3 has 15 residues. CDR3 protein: CASSYSDQGINEQFF. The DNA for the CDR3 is TGTGCCAGCAGTTACTCGGACCAGGGGATTAATGAGCAGTTCTTC.

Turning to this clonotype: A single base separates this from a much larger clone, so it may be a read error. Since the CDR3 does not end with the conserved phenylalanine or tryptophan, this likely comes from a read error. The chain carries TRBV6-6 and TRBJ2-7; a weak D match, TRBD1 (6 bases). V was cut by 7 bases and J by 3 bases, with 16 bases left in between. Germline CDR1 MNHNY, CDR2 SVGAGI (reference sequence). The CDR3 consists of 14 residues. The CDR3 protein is CASKVQGRGYEQYI. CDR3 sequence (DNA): TGTGCCAGCAAAGTCCAGGGGCGAGGCTACGAGCAGTACATC.

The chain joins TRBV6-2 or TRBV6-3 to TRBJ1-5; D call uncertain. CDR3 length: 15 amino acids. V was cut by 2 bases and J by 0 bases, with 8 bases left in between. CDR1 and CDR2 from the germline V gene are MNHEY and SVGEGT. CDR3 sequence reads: CASSYVGVSNQPQHF. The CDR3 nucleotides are TGTGCCAGCAGTTACGTCGGGGTTAGCAATCAGCCCCAGCATTTT.

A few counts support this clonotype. CDR3 DNA sequence: TGTGCCAGCAATAAGGGACTAGCGGAAGAGACCCAGTACTTC. This translates into CASNKGLAEETQYF. The V gene is TRBV6-2 or TRBV6-3, the J gene TRBJ2-5, with 11 positions matching TRBD2. The CDR3 length is 14 residues. Germline V gives CDR1 MNHEY, CDR2 SVGEGT. V shed 7 bases, J shed 3 bases, and the junction held 4 bases outside the gene matches.

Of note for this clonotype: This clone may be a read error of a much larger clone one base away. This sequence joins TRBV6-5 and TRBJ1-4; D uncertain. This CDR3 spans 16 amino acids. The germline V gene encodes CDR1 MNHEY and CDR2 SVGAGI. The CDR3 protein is CACSSLGSLAAEKLFF. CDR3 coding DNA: TGTGCCTGCAGTTCTCTAGGGAGCTTGGCGGCGGAAAAACTGTTTTTT.

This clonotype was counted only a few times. In nucleotides, the CDR3 is TGTGCCAGCAGCTGGGACGGAAATAGCAATCAGCCCCAGCATTTT. Translation gives CASSWDGNSNQPQHF. This chain joins TRBV28 and TRBJ1-5; TRBD1 is a possible D gene (5 bases). The CDR3 is 15 residues long. V was cut by 6 bases and J by 0 bases, with 12 bases left in between. The germline V gene has CDR1 MDHEN and CDR2 SYDVKM.

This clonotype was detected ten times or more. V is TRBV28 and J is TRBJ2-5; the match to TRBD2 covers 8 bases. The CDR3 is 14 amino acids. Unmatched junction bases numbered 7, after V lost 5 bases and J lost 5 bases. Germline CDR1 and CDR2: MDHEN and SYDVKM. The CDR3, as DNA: TGTGCCAGCAGTAAGACTAGCGCTGTGGAGACCCAGTACTTC. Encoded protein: CASSKTSAVETQYF.

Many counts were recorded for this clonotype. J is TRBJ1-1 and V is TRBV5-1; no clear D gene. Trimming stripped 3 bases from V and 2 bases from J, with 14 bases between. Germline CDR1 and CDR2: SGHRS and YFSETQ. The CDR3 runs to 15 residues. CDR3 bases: TGCGCCAGCAGCTCCCGTGGGCAACAAAACACTGAAGCTTTCTTT. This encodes CASSSRGQQNTEAFF.

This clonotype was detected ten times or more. CDR3 region: CASRHFGVSTGELFF. The DNA of the CDR3 is TGTGCCAGCCGTCATTTCGGAGTGTCCACCGGGGAGCTGTTTTTT. The rearrangement uses TRBV12-3 or TRBV12-4 and TRBJ2-2, with D hard to call. This CDR3 has 15 residues. V was clipped by 8 bases and J by 4 bases, with 17 bases between them.

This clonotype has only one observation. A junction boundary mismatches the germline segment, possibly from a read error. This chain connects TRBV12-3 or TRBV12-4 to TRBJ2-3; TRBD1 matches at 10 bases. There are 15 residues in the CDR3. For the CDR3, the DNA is TGTACCAGCAGTTGGACAGGGGGTGGCACAGATACGCAGTATTTT. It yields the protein CTSSWTGGGTDTQYF.

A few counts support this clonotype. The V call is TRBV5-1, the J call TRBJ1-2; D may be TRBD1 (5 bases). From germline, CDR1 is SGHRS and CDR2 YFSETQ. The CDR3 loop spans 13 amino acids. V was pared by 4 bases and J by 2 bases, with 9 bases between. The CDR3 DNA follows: TGCGCCAGCAGCAACACAGGAAACTATGGCTACACCTTC. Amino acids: CASSNTGNYGYTF.

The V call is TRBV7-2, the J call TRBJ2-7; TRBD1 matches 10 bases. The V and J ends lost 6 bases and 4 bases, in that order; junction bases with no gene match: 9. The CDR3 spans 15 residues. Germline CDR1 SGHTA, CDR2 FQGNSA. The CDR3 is CASRLRQGATYEQYF. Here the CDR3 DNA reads TGTGCCAGCAGGCTTAGACAGGGGGCCACGTACGAGCAGTACTTC.

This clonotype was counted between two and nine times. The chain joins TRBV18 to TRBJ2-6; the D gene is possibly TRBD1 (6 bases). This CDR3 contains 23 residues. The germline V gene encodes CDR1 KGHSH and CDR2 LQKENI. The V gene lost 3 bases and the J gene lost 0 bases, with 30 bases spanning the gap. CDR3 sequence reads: CASSPQSSGSQGTLGSGANVLTF. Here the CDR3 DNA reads TGTGCCAGCTCACCGCAAAGTTCGGGCTCACAGGGAACCCTTGGCTCTGGGGCCAACGTCCTGACTTTC.

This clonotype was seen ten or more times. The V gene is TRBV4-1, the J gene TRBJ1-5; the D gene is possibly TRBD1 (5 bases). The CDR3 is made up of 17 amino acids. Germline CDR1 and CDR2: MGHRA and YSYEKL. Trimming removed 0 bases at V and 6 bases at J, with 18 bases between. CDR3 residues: CASSQDHGASVRQPQHF. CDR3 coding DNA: TGCGCCAGCAGCCAAGATCACGGGGCCTCGGTACGTCAGCCCCAGCATTTT.

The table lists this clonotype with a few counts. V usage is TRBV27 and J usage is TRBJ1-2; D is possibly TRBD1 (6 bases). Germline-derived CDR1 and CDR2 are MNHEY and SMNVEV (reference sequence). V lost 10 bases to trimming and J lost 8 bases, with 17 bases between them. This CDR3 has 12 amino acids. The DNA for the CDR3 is TGTGCCACCTCAGAAGGGGGGACCGGCTACACCTTC. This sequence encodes CATSEGGTGYTF.

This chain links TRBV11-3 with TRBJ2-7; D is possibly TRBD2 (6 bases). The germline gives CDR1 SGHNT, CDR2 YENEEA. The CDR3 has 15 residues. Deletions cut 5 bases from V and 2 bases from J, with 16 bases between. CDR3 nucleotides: TGTGCCAGCAGCCAAAGGAGCGGGCGAGCCTACGAGCAGTACTTC. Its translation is CASSQRSGRAYEQYF.

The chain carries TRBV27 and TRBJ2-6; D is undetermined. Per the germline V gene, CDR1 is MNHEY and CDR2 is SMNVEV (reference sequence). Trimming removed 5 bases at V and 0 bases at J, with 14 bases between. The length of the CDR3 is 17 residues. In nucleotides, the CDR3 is TGTGCCAGCAGTCTACAGTCGCACCTCTCTGGGGCCAACGTCCTGACTTTC. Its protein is CASSLQSHLSGANVLTF. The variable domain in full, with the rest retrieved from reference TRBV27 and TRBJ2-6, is EAQVTQNPRYLITVTGKKLTVTCSQNMNHEYMSWYRQDPGLGLRQIYYSMNVEVTDKGDVPEGYKVSRKEKRNFPLILESPSPNQTSLYFCASSLQSHLSGANVLTFGAGSRLTVL.

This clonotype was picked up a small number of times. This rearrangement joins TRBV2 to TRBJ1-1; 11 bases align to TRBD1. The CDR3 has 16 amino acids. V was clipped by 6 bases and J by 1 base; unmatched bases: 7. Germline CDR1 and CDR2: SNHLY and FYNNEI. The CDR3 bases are TGTGCCAGCAGCGGGGACAGGGGGGTGAAGAACACTGAAGCTTTCTTT. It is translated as CASSGDRGVKNTEAFF.

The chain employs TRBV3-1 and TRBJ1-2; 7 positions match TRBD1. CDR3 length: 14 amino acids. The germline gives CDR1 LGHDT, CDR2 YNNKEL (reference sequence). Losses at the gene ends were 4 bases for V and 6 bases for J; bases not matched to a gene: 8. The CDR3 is CASSLRGGADGYTF. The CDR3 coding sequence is TGTGCCAGCAGCCTAAGAGGGGGCGCGGATGGCTACACCTTC.